Each of the 29 T cell receptor beta chains below was sequenced from the same sample in a study of blood T cell repertoires in COVID-19 (dated by TCRdb to the early 2020s). Library method: the immunoSEQ multiplex PCR assay. This is the immuneACCESS table as TCRdb keeps it, with only in-frame sequences that have V and J called. A part of the clones is gone; compared with another copy, unresolved V genes explain less than half, and the rest is unexplained. The sample table lists over 90,000 clones, roughly 87% of them with a count of one. The top ten clones comprise 3% to 3.5% of the sample. Sequencing input: peripheral blood. Receptors originate from a man between 50 and 59 years old in a cohort sampled during active COVID-19.

V and J are TRBV15 and TRBJ2-1; no clear D gene. Per germline, CDR1 LNHNV and CDR2 YYDKDF (reference sequence). Trimming removed 2 bases at V and 5 bases at J, with 4 bases between. The CDR3 is made up of 12 amino acids. The CDR3 spells CATSRHDNEQFF. CDR3 DNA sequence: TGTGCCACCAGCAGACATGACAATGAGCAGTTCTTC.

The chain is built from TRBV3-1 (or the pseudogene TRBV3-2) and TRBJ2-3, with TRBD2 matching over 8 bases. This CDR3 has 16 residues. Losses at the gene ends were 2 bases for V and 2 bases for J; bases not matched to a gene: 6. The germline V gene encodes CDR1 LGHDT and CDR2 YNNKEL (reference sequence). CDR3 in amino acids: CASSQRGAGATDTQYF. DNA for the CDR3: TGTGCCAGCAGCCAAAGGGGAGCGGGGGCCACAGATACGCAGTATTTT.

The V call is TRBV19, the J call TRBJ2-5; TRBD2 aligns across 14 bases. The junction had 3 bases not matched to a gene; V was cut back by 4 bases and J by 5 bases. Per germline, CDR1 LNHDA and CDR2 SQIVND (reference sequence). CDR3 length: 15 amino acids. CDR3 residues: CASSRGLAGAETQYF. CDR3 DNA: TGTGCCAGTAGTAGGGGACTAGCGGGGGCGGAGACCCAGTACTTC.

The chain carries TRBV6-5 and TRBJ1-2; D unresolved. The V gene lost 7 bases and the J gene lost 3 bases, with 12 bases spanning the gap. This CDR3 has 13 amino acids. Germline lookup yields CDR1 MNHEY and CDR2 SVGAGI. CDR3 in DNA: TGTGCCAGCACGGTAACTGGAGACTATGGCTACACCTTC. It is translated as CASTVTGDYGYTF.

This chain uses TRBV18 with TRBJ1-4; 7 bases agree with TRBD1. In germline, CDR1 is KGHSH, CDR2 LQKENI. The CDR3 extends over 15 amino acids. J was trimmed by 10 bases and V by 3 bases; bases with no gene match: 11. CDR3 protein: CASSPPGGTVGKLFF. CDR3 coding DNA: TGTGCCAGCTCACCTCCGGGTGGGACAGTCGGAAAACTGTTTTTT.

The rearrangement uses TRBV19 and TRBJ1-5, with 9 bases identical to TRBD1. The CDR3 has 14 residues. Losses at the gene ends were 4 bases for V and 7 bases for J; bases not matched to a gene: 5. Germline assignment: CDR1 LNHDA and CDR2 SQIVND (reference sequence). The CDR3 sequence: CASSKGQGGQPQHF. The CDR3 DNA reads TGTGCCAGTAGTAAGGGACAGGGTGGACAGCCCCAGCATTTT. Full variable domain (rest looked up from reference TRBV19 and TRBJ1-5): DGGITQSPKYLFRKEGQNVTLSCEQNLNHDAMYWYRQDPGQGLRLIYYSQIVNDFQKGDIAEGYSVSREKKESFPLTVTSAQKNPTAFYLCASSKGQGGQPQHFGDGTRLSIL.

This chain uses TRBV5-4 with TRBJ2-6; TRBD1 agrees at 8 bases. Germline V CDR1 and CDR2: SGHNT, YYREEE (reference sequence). The CDR3 totals 17 residues. V gave up 4 bases and J gave up 2 bases; unmatched junction bases: 8. The CDR3 DNA reads TGTGCCAGCAGCCCTGGACAGGGTAGCCCTGGGGCCAACGTCCTGACTTTC. Translation gives CASSPGQGSPGANVLTF.

The rearrangement links TRBV21-1 to TRBJ1-5; TRBD1, as called in the table, went unchecked against the DNA. TRBV21-1 is tagged as a pseudogene. The CDR3 sequence is 19 residues long. The CDR3 reads CASSNGQGTNEVLRQPQHF. As DNA, the CDR3 is TGTGCCAGCAGCAACGGTCAGGGAACAAATGAGGTCCTGCGTCAGCCCCAGCATTTT.

The chain has TRBV19 and TRBJ2-7, with TRBD2 matching over 8 bases. The germline V gene has CDR1 LNHDA and CDR2 SQIVND (reference sequence). This CDR3 spans 14 amino acids. The V gene end was trimmed by 6 bases and the J gene end by 5 bases; junction bases not matched to a gene: 9. The CDR3 nucleotides are TGTGCCAGTAGCCCGACTAGCGTGGGGCACGAGCAGTACTTC. Translating it yields CASSPTSVGHEQYF.

V and J are TRBV9 and TRBJ2-3; 8 nucleotides match TRBD1. The V segment lost 3 bases and the J segment 4 bases; nucleotides outside the gene matches: 7. The CDR3 runs to 15 residues. Germline V gene data show CDR1 as SGDLS and CDR2 as YYNGEE. CDR3 loop: CASSGAGGKSDTQYF. The CDR3 DNA is TGTGCCAGCAGCGGAGCAGGGGGCAAGTCAGATACGCAGTATTTT.

J is TRBJ2-1 and V is TRBV5-4, with TRBD2 matching 9 bases. Germline V gene data show CDR1 as SGHNT and CDR2 as YYREEE (reference sequence). V lost 1 base to trimming and J lost 6 bases; unmatched junction nucleotides: 8. The CDR3 runs 16 residues. Here the CDR3 reads CASSLYRLAGSNEQFF. CDR3 DNA sequence: TGTGCCAGCAGCTTGTATAGGCTAGCGGGGAGCAATGAGCAGTTCTTC.

The genes are TRBV18 and TRBJ1-5; 7 bases map to TRBD1. J gave up 4 bases and V 3 bases, and 9 bases lay outside the gene matches. Germline loops: CDR1 KGHSH, CDR2 LQKENI. The CDR3 is 16 amino acids. CDR3 amino acids: CASSPVEQGSNQPQHF. As DNA, the CDR3 is TGTGCCAGCTCACCGGTTGAACAGGGGTCAAATCAGCCCCAGCATTTT.

The chain couples TRBV7-2 to TRBJ2-2, with 10 bases lining up with TRBD1. Germline V lookup: CDR1 SGHTA, CDR2 FQGNSA. The CDR3 has 15 amino acids. V shed 5 bases, J shed 9 bases, and the junction held 9 bases outside the gene matches. The CDR3 reads CASSLRGQGPRELFF. The CDR3 coding sequence is TGTGCCAGCAGCCTACGGGGACAGGGGCCACGGGAGCTGTTTTTT.

The rearrangement links TRBV5-1 to TRBJ2-3, with 11 bases fitting TRBD2. Trimming took 4 bases from V and 3 from J; bases not matched to a gene: 7. Germline CDR1 and CDR2: SGHRS and YFSETQ. The CDR3 has 16 amino acids. CDR3 bases: TGCGCCAGCAGCAAACGACTAGCGGGGCCGACAGATACGCAGTATTTT. Its translation is CASSKRLAGPTDTQYF.

In DNA form, the CDR3 reads TGTGCCAGTAGTGTGGGGGGTAACCAAGAGACCCAGTACTTC. It encodes CASSVGGNQETQYF. J is TRBJ2-5 and V is TRBV19, with D maybe TRBD2 (6 bases). Deletions cut 5 bases from V and 0 bases from J, with 10 bases between. Germline CDR1 and CDR2: LNHDA and SQIVND (reference sequence). CDR3 length: 14 amino acids.

The chain combines TRBV6-5 with TRBJ1-2; possible D gene TRBD1, 6 bases. Per the germline V gene, CDR1 is MNHEY and CDR2 is SVGAGI. The CDR3 runs 15 residues. V gave up 10 bases and J gave up 0 bases, with 18 bases separating them. The CDR3 DNA is TGTGCCACCCGCCCCCCCACAGGGTCTAACTATGGCTACACCTTC. It translates to CATRPPTGSNYGYTF.

The J gene is TRBJ2-7, the V gene TRBV5-6, with 8 nucleotides matching TRBD1. Germline V gives CDR1 SGHDT, CDR2 YYEEEE. The CDR3 is made up of 15 amino acids. Losses at the gene ends were 1 base for V and 0 bases for J; bases not matched to a gene: 3. The CDR3 nucleotides are TGTGCCAGCAGCTTGCAGGGGGCCCCCTCCTACGAGCAGTACGTC. It is translated as CASSLQGAPSYEQYV.

The chain combines TRBV5-4 with TRBJ2-3; D possibly corresponds to TRBD2 (6 bases). V shed 0 bases and J shed 0 bases, with 17 bases lying between them. CDR1 SGHNT and CDR2 YYREEE come from the germline V gene (reference sequence). The CDR3 has 18 residues. CDR3 bases: TGTGCCAGCAGCTTGGAACCCTTGGCGGGGACGAGCACAGATACGCAGTATTTT. Translating gives CASSLEPLAGTSTDTQYF.

The V call is TRBV5-1, the J call TRBJ2-3; 11 bases map to TRBD1. This CDR3 contains 16 residues. The trim removed 6 bases at V and 6 bases at J, leaving 12 bases unmatched. The V gene's germline CDR1 is SGHRS and CDR2 YFSETQ. This chain's CDR3 is CASTSGQGAVGDTQYF. The CDR3 DNA reads TGCGCCAGCACCTCTGGACAGGGGGCGGTTGGGGATACGCAGTATTTT.

The CDR3 here is CASSAGQAQDTQYF. The CDR3 nucleotides read TGCGCCAGCAGCGCAGGACAGGCCCAGGATACGCAGTATTTT. The V and J genes are TRBV5-1 and TRBJ2-3, with 7 bases lining up with TRBD1. CDR1 and CDR2 (germline): SGHRS, YFSETQ. The CDR3 is 14 residues long. V dropped 4 bases and J dropped 6; count of bases not matched to a gene: 8.

The chain joins TRBV5-6 to TRBJ2-6, with D perhaps matching TRBD2 (5 bases). The ends were cut back, 4 bases at V and 1 base at J, with 9 bases in the middle. CDR1 and CDR2 from the germline V gene are SGHDT and YYEEEE. This CDR3 region has 15 residues. The CDR3 region has the DNA TGTGCCAGCAGCCTCCGGGGATCTGGGGCCAACGTCCTGACTTTC. Translation: CASSLRGSGANVLTF.

The chain has TRBV29-1 and TRBJ2-2; D is unclear. CDR3 length: 9 amino acids. V lost 8 bases to trimming and J lost 6 bases, with 4 bases between them. The V gene's germline CDR1 is SQVTM and CDR2 ANQGSEA. This CDR3 is CSRAGELFF. The CDR3 nucleotides are TGCAGCCGCGCCGGGGAGCTGTTTTTT.

The chain uses TRBV18 and TRBJ1-2; weak D call: TRBD1 (6 bases). The germline CDR1 and CDR2 sequences are KGHSH and LQKENI. V lost 3 bases and J 4 bases, leaving 9 bases between the germline ends. There are 13 residues in the CDR3. CDR3: CASSPGGGYGYTF. CDR3 coding DNA: TGTGCCAGCTCACCGGGAGGGGGCTATGGCTACACCTTC.

This clone was observed a single time. The chain recombines TRBV6-5 with TRBJ1-2; possible D gene TRBD1, 5 bases. This CDR3 has 14 amino acids. Trimming pared 6 bases from V and 1 base from J, leaving 12 bases between. The germline gives CDR1 MNHEY, CDR2 SVGAGI. The CDR3, as DNA: TGTGCCAGCAGAGCGGGGGGAAATAACTATGGCTACACCTTC. Encoded protein: CASRAGGNNYGYTF.

This clone was recorded a few times. The gene calls are TRBV6-6 and TRBJ2-6; possibly TRBD1 for D (6 bases). V shed 6 bases and J shed 3 bases, with 12 bases lying between them. The CDR3 spans 15 residues. Germline values: CDR1 MNHNY, CDR2 SVGAGI (reference sequence). The CDR3 DNA reads as TGTGCCAGCAGCACTGCAGGGGTTGGGGCCAACGTCCTGACTTTC. This sequence encodes CASSTAGVGANVLTF.

This rearrangement joins TRBV6-5 to TRBJ1-1; TRBD1 matches 7 bases. In germline, CDR1 is MNHEY, CDR2 SVGAGI. The CDR3 loop spans 14 amino acids. After removal of 5 bases from V and 11 bases from J, the junction contained 14 bases not matched to a gene. The CDR3 nucleotides read TGTGCCAGCAGTCAACTAACAGGGGCCCTAGACGCTTTCTTT. Protein: CASSQLTGALDAFF.

This rearrangement joins TRBV6-1 to TRBJ1-2; 9 bases agree with TRBD1. J lost 5 bases, V lost 1 base, and 5 bases had no gene match. Germline CDR1 reads MNHNS; CDR2 reads SASEGT. The CDR3 has 15 amino acids. The DNA of the CDR3 is TGTGCCAGCAGTGAAGGAGGGGACAGGGTTTATGGCTACACCTTC. This encodes CASSEGGDRVYGYTF.

The chain couples TRBV10-3 to TRBJ1-2; 7 nucleotides align to TRBD1. V dropped 3 bases and J dropped 8; count of bases not matched to a gene: 12. The germline V gene encodes CDR1 ENHRY and CDR2 SYGVKD. This CDR3 has 15 amino acids. CDR3 bases: TGTGCCATCAGTGACGGCCAGGGGGGCCCTAGGGGCTACACCTTC. Protein sequence: CAISDGQGGPRGYTF.

This chain joins TRBV2 and TRBJ2-5; 14 nucleotides align to TRBD2. Germline CDR1 and CDR2: SNHLY and FYNNEI. The V gene end was trimmed by 7 bases and the J gene end by 4 bases; junction bases not matched to a gene: 5. This CDR3 contains 15 residues. The CDR3 DNA reads TGTGCCAGCACCAGACTAGCGGGGGGGCGAGAGACCCAGTACTTC. Its translation: CASTRLAGGRETQYF.